One sample yielded the 25 T cell receptor beta chains listed below, sequenced in a study of cytomegalovirus exposure and HLA in healthy donors. The PCR made use of 60 Vbeta and 13 Jbeta primers. TCRdb's table, derived via immunoSEQ multiplex PCR, lists solely in-frame clones and lacks some. The table shows 150,000 to 200,000 clones, with under 90% occurring only once. Sequencing was performed on PBMCs. These receptors all come from a young man in good health and CMV-seropositive.

The V gene is TRBV7-9, the J gene TRBJ1-1; 10 bases line up with TRBD1. The CDR3 covers 17 residues. Germline CDR1 SEHNR, CDR2 FQNEAQ (reference sequence). V lost 5 bases, J lost 3 bases, and 12 bases stayed unmatched. Here the CDR3 DNA reads TGTGCCAGCAGCCCGACGAGGGACAGGGGTGCTGACACTGAAGCTTTCTTT. It specifies CASSPTRDRGADTEAFF.

The sample holds a few counts of this clone. One junction end does not reproduce the germline sequence, and a read error may be involved. The chain links TRBV5-1 to TRBJ2-7, with a possible D match to TRBD2 (5 bases). The CDR3 runs 14 residues. Germline assignment: CDR1 SGHRS and CDR2 YFSETQ. The CDR3 nucleotides read TGTGCCAGCACCCCCGGGATTGGGATGTACGAGCAGTACTTC. Protein sequence: CASTPGIGMYEQYF. Looking up the rest from reference TRBV5-1 and TRBJ2-7 gives the full variable domain: KAGVTQTPRYLIKTRGQQVTLSCSPISGHRSVSWYQQTPGQGLQFLFEYFSETQRNKGNFPGRFSGRQFSNSRSEMNVSTLELGDSALYLCASTPGIGMYEQYFGPGTRLTVT.

V gene TRBV19 combines with J gene TRBJ2-7, with 10 bases fitting TRBD1. The CDR3 consists of 14 residues. Trimming cost V 7 bases and J 6 bases; bases outside gene matches: 9. Germline V gene data show CDR1 as LNHDA and CDR2 as SQIVND (reference sequence). CDR3 sequence (DNA): TGTGCCAGTACCCCAGGGACAGGGGATTTCGAGCAGTACTTC. This translates into CASTPGTGDFEQYF.

This chain links TRBV13 with TRBJ2-7; a weak D match, TRBD1 (5 bases). Trimming cost V 6 bases and J 4 bases, with 16 bases left between them. The CDR3 is made up of 14 amino acids. Per germline, CDR1 PRHDT and CDR2 FYEKMQ (reference sequence). CDR3 sequence (DNA): TGTGCCAGCAGGGTCTCAGGGAATAGGTACGAGCAGTACTTC. The encoded protein is CASRVSGNRYEQYF. Based on the CDR3 plus reference TRBV13 and TRBJ2-7, the full variable domain is AAGVIQSPRHLIKEKRETATLKCYPIPRHDTVYWYQQGPGQDPQFLISFYEKMQSDKGSIPDRFSAQQFSDYHSELNMSSLELGDSALYFCASRVSGNRYEQYFGPGTRLTVT.

The CDR3 loop reads CASRARESSYEQYF. In DNA form, the CDR3 reads TGTGCCAGCAGAGCGAGGGAGAGCTCCTACGAGCAGTACTTC. V gene TRBV2 combines with J gene TRBJ2-7; D perhaps matches TRBD2 (5 bases). In germline, CDR1 is SNHLY, CDR2 FYNNEI. The CDR3 covers 14 residues. Deletions cut 6 bases from V and 0 bases from J, with 12 bases between.

V and J are TRBV29-1 and TRBJ2-5, with 7 bases matching TRBD2. This CDR3 contains 12 residues. The junction had 11 bases not matched to a gene; V was cut back by 8 bases and J by 8 bases. Germline CDR1 SQVTM, CDR2 ANQGSEA. CDR3 nucleotides: TGCAGCTTAATATTTGGCGGGGGTACCCAGTACTTC. Amino acids: CSLIFGGGTQYF.

The chain carries TRBV7-6 and TRBJ1-1; 7 nucleotides line up with TRBD1. The V segment lost 5 bases and the J segment 3 bases; nucleotides outside the gene matches: 6. Germline V CDR1 and CDR2: SGHVS, FNYEAQ. This CDR3 spans 14 amino acids. In DNA, the CDR3 is TGTGCCAGCAGCCGCGACAGGGAGGACACTGAAGCTTTCTTT. It encodes CASSRDREDTEAFF.

A few counts support this clone. The V gene is TRBV6-1, the J gene TRBJ2-2, with D possibly being TRBD2 (6 bases). V lost 7 bases and J lost 2, with 14 bases in between. The germline V gene has CDR1 MNHNS and CDR2 SASEGT. This CDR3 region has 15 residues. The CDR3 region has the DNA TGTGCCAGCATGCGAAGGGGAGGAAACACCGGGGAGCTGTTTTTT. Translating gives CASMRRGGNTGELFF.

This clone was seen only a few times. The rearrangement links TRBV4-2 to TRBJ1-3, with D hard to call. V was pared by 0 bases and J by 1 base, with 10 bases between. The CDR3 sequence is 16 residues long. The germline V gene has CDR1 LGHNA and CDR2 YNFKEQ. For the CDR3, the DNA is TGTGCCAGCAGCCAAGACCCCAGGTCTTCTGGAAACACCATATATTTT. It encodes CASSQDPRSSGNTIYF.

This chain joins TRBV4-3 and TRBJ1-6; 7 positions agree with TRBD1. CDR1 LGHNA and CDR2 YSLEER come from the germline V gene. J was trimmed by 7 bases and V by 0 bases; bases with no gene match: 12. This CDR3 is 18 amino acids long. The CDR3 nucleotides read TGCGCCAGCAGCCAAGATATGTTACAGGGGACCTCAAATTCACCCCTCCACTTT. Translating gives CASSQDMLQGTSNSPLHF.

The rearrangement joins TRBV7-9 to TRBJ2-7, with D hard to call. V was cut by 2 bases and J by 2 bases, with 7 bases left in between. This CDR3 is 13 amino acids long. Per the germline V gene, CDR1 is SEHNR and CDR2 is FQNEAQ (reference sequence). CDR3 DNA: TGTGCCAGCAGCTTAACAGACACCTACGAGCAGTACTTC. Protein sequence: CASSLTDTYEQYF.

This chain connects TRBV14 to TRBJ2-2; 7 nucleotides align to TRBD2. Losses at the gene ends were 5 bases for V and 5 bases for J; bases not matched to a gene: 8. Germline V gene data show CDR1 as SGHDN and CDR2 as FVKESK. The CDR3 runs 15 residues. Here the CDR3 DNA reads TGTGCCAGCAGCTCGAGCGGGGTTATTACCGGGGAGCTGTTTTTT. The encoded protein is CASSSSGVITGELFF.

The chain recombines TRBV9 with TRBJ2-1; 16 bases agree with TRBD2. The CDR3 is 14 residues long. CDR1 SGDLS and CDR2 YYNGEE come from the germline V gene. With V trimmed by 4 bases and J by 13 bases, 5 bases remained unmatched. CDR3 in DNA: TGTGCCAGCAGCCCGGGACTAGCGGGAGGGCCACAGTTCTTC. Residues: CASSPGLAGGPQFF.

This sequence joins TRBV9 and TRBJ2-2; TRBD1 matches at 7 bases. Germline V gives CDR1 SGDLS, CDR2 YYNGEE. V lost 0 bases and J lost 1; bases outside the gene matches: 3. The CDR3 is 16 residues long. This CDR3 is CASSVEGAGNTGELFF. For the CDR3, the DNA is TGTGCCAGCAGCGTAGAGGGGGCAGGGAACACCGGGGAGCTGTTTTTT.

V is TRBV6-1 and J is TRBJ1-1, with 7 bases fitting TRBD1. The CDR3 extends over 15 amino acids. Germline assignment: CDR1 MNHNS and CDR2 SASEGT. With 5 bases clipped from V and 0 bases from J, the junction kept 6 bases outside the gene matches. CDR3 in DNA: TGTGCCAGCAGTACCCCAGGGGGAATGAACACTGAAGCTTTCTTT. Its translation is CASSTPGGMNTEAFF.

The chain is built from TRBV19 and TRBJ2-5, with 12 positions matching TRBD1. Germline assignment: CDR1 LNHDA and CDR2 SQIVND (reference sequence). The CDR3 has 17 amino acids. Trimming cost V 1 base and J 4 bases; bases outside gene matches: 7. The CDR3 here is CASSIGGTGGRRETQYF. Here the CDR3 DNA reads TGTGCCAGTAGTATAGGAGGGACAGGGGGCCGGCGAGAGACCCAGTACTTC.

CDR3 sequence: CASSQDPLGKQYF. The DNA of the CDR3 is TGCGCCAGCAGCCAAGATCCACTCGGGAAGCAGTACTTC. The rearrangement links TRBV4-3 to TRBJ2-7, with D possibly matching TRBD2 (5 bases). The germline V gene encodes CDR1 LGHNA and CDR2 YSLEER. V shed 0 bases and J shed 8 bases, with 11 bases lying between them. The CDR3 totals 13 residues.

The chain uses TRBV4-2 and TRBJ2-1; the match to TRBD2 covers 14 bases. The junction had 5 bases not matched to a gene; V was cut back by 1 base and J by 0 bases. Per the germline V gene, CDR1 is LGHNA and CDR2 is YNFKEQ. CDR3 length: 19 amino acids. In DNA form, the CDR3 reads TGTGCCAGCAGCCAAGCGACTAGCGGGGGGGCCCCCTCCTACAATGAGCAGTTCTTC. It encodes CASSQATSGGAPSYNEQFF.

V is TRBV2 and J is TRBJ2-7, with 10 bases lining up with TRBD1. The CDR3 loop spans 15 amino acids. Germline CDR1 reads SNHLY; CDR2 reads FYNNEI. V lost 7 bases, J lost 5 bases, and 11 bases stayed unmatched. The CDR3 DNA sequence: TGTGCCAGCAACGACAGGGGGCAGAAAAGGAACGAGCAGTACTTC. It specifies CASNDRGQKRNEQYF.

The V gene is TRBV28, the J gene TRBJ2-7; possible D gene TRBD2, 7 bases. Germline-derived CDR1 and CDR2 are MDHEN and SYDVKM. Trimming cost V 6 bases and J 6 bases, with 27 bases left between them. The CDR3 spans 17 residues. CDR3: CASSRHGAGARKAEQYF. Here the CDR3 DNA reads TGTGCCAGCAGCCGGCATGGGGCGGGGGCGAGGAAGGCCGAGCAGTACTTC.

This clone came up a few times. The chain joins TRBV10-3 to TRBJ1-1; D not certain. Germline lookup yields CDR1 ENHRY and CDR2 SYGVKD. This CDR3 region has 13 residues. Trimming shortened V by 2 bases and J by 2 bases, and 6 bases separated the two germline ends. The CDR3: CAISETSNTEAFF. CDR3 in DNA: TGTGCCATCAGTGAGACATCTAACACTGAAGCTTTCTTT.

The rearrangement links TRBV15 to TRBJ2-3, with 9 positions matching TRBD2. The germline V gene has CDR1 LNHNV and CDR2 YYDKDF (reference sequence). The CDR3 loop spans 17 amino acids. The V gene end was trimmed by 0 bases and the J gene end by 3 bases; junction bases not matched to a gene: 7. CDR3 coding DNA: TGTGCCACCAGCAGAGATATAACCAGCGGGGGGACAGATACGCAGTATTTT. This translates into CATSRDITSGGTDTQYF. Variable domain in full (rest from reference TRBV15 and TRBJ2-3): DAMVIQNPRYQVTQFGKPVTLSCSQTLNHNVMYWYQQKSSQAPKLLFHYYDKDFNNEADTPDNFQSRRPNTSFCFLDIRSPGLGDTAMYLCATSRDITSGGTDTQYFGPGTRLTVL.

The chain is built from TRBV30 and TRBJ2-1; 9 bases line up with TRBD2. CDR3 length equals 16 residues. Looked up from germline, CDR1 is GTSNPN and CDR2 is SVGIG (reference sequence). After removal of 2 bases from V and 4 bases from J, the junction contained 9 bases not matched to a gene. CDR3 in DNA: TGTGCCTGGAGTCGCAAGCGGGAGGCGGGGTACAATGAGCAGTTCTTC. The encoded protein is CAWSRKREAGYNEQFF.

The rearrangement links TRBV18 to TRBJ2-1; the match to TRBD2 covers 7 bases. Germline CDR1 and CDR2: KGHSH and LQKENI. CDR3 length equals 16 residues. V shed 1 base, J shed 7 bases, and the junction held 10 bases outside the gene matches. CDR3: CASSPQSGEGRNEQFF. For the CDR3, the DNA is TGTGCCAGCTCACCACAGAGCGGGGAGGGTCGAAATGAGCAGTTCTTC.

This clone was seen more than once but under ten times. The V and J genes are TRBV5-1 and TRBJ1-4; D gene ambiguous. V shed 0 bases and J shed 11 bases, with 11 bases lying between them. This CDR3 spans 13 amino acids. Germline assignment: CDR1 SGHRS and CDR2 YFSETQ. The CDR3 DNA sequence: TGCGCCAGCAGCTTGGTGACGGAGGAGAAACTGTTTTTT. It codes for CASSLVTEEKLFF.